One and the same sample provided the 29 T cell receptor beta chains below, sequenced in a study of cytomegalovirus exposure and HLA in healthy donors. PCR amplification relied on 60 Vbeta primers (plus 13 Jbeta primers). Generated by immunoSEQ multiplex PCR, the TCRdb table keeps only in-frame clones and is missing some. Of 18,000 or so clones listed, 70% to 80% are singletons. The sequencing input was PBMCs. These receptors originate from a man in his late teens or twenties in good health and CMV-seronegative.

The chain carries TRBV30 and TRBJ2-3; 8 positions match TRBD1. Losses at the gene ends were 0 bases for V and 6 bases for J; bases not matched to a gene: 11. Looked up from germline, CDR1 is GTSNPN and CDR2 is SVGIG (reference sequence). This CDR3 contains 16 residues. CDR3 amino acids: CAWSVRGTGARDTQYF. CDR3 in DNA: TGTGCCTGGAGTGTAAGGGGGACAGGAGCGAGGGATACGCAGTATTTT.

For the CDR3, the DNA is TGTGCCAGCAGCCCAACCCGGACAGCCGATGGCTACACCTTC. Its translation is CASSPTRTADGYTF. The V and J genes are TRBV6-6 and TRBJ1-2; a weak D match, TRBD1 (6 bases). V shed 6 bases and J shed 6 bases, with 17 bases lying between them. The germline CDR1 and CDR2 sequences are MNHNY and SVGAGI (reference sequence). CDR3 length: 14 residues.

The rearrangement uses TRBV29-1 and TRBJ2-2; 10 bases agree with TRBD1. Per the germline V gene, CDR1 is SQVTM and CDR2 is ANQGSEA. This CDR3 has 16 amino acids. Losses at the gene ends were 2 bases for V and 5 bases for J; bases not matched to a gene: 8. The CDR3 DNA reads as TGCAGCGTTGAAAAAATTCGGGGACAGGGGACCGGGGAGCTGTTTTTT. Translation: CSVEKIRGQGTGELFF.

The chain uses TRBV30 and TRBJ2-3, with D maybe TRBD1 (5 bases). Trimming cost V 4 bases and J 8 bases, with 16 bases left between them. The CDR3 spans 13 residues. Germline CDR1 and CDR2: GTSNPN and SVGIG (reference sequence). CDR3: CAWTLRQLGTQYF. CDR3 nucleotide sequence: TGTGCCTGGACCCTTAGACAGCTCGGTACGCAGTATTTT.

This clone came up once. The V gene is TRBV30, the J gene TRBJ1-1, with TRBD1 matching over 7 bases. The CDR3 has 10 residues. CDR1 and CDR2 (germline): GTSNPN, SVGIG (reference sequence). The V and J ends lost 5 bases and 10 bases, in that order; junction bases with no gene match: 4. CDR3 coding DNA: TGTGCCTGGGAGAGGGGGCGAGCTTTCTTT. Translating gives CAWERGRAFF.

V and J are TRBV11-2 and TRBJ1-3; tentatively, D is TRBD1 (5 bases). Trimming removed 6 bases from V and 1 base from J, with 10 bases in between. The germline V gene has CDR1 SGHAT and CDR2 FQNNGV. CDR3 length: 14 amino acids. The CDR3 here is CASRMTASGNTIYF. The CDR3 coding sequence is TGTGCCAGCAGAATGACAGCTTCTGGAAACACCATATATTTT.

The V gene is TRBV6-1, the J gene TRBJ2-7, with 7 nucleotides matching TRBD1. Germline V CDR1 and CDR2: MNHNS, SASEGT. The CDR3 totals 14 residues. With 4 bases clipped from V and 2 bases from J, the junction kept 5 bases outside the gene matches. CDR3 in DNA: TGTGCCAGCAGTGGAAGGGACAGCACCTACGAGCAGTACTTC. This codes for CASSGRDSTYEQYF.

A word on this clone: Compared with germline, one end of the junction differs, possibly owing to a read error. The chain has TRBV2 and TRBJ1-2, with TRBD1 matching 7 bases. CDR3 length: 15 amino acids. Germline V gives CDR1 SNHLY, CDR2 FYNNEI. The CDR3 protein is CASSESGTANYGYTF. The CDR3 DNA follows: TGTGCCAGCAGTGAATCCGGGACAGCAAACTATGGTTACACCTTC.

This chain links TRBV5-1 with TRBJ1-1; D remains unclear. Per germline, CDR1 SGHRS and CDR2 YFSETQ. The CDR3 totals 13 residues. V was cut by 0 bases and J by 4 bases, with 7 bases left in between. The CDR3 sequence is CASSLGGGTEAFF. The CDR3 nucleotides read TGCGCCAGCAGCTTGGGAGGCGGCACTGAAGCTTTCTTT.

V usage is TRBV6-4 and J usage is TRBJ1-4; a possible D gene is TRBD1 (5 bases). The CDR3 spans 16 residues. Between the trimmed V and J ends, which lost 7 bases and 6 bases, there was a span of 21 bases. CDR1 and CDR2 from the germline V gene are MRHNA and SNTAGT. Written as DNA, the CDR3 is TGTGCCAGCACATACGTCAGTCAGGGCTGGGATGAAAAACTGTTTTTT. Protein product: CASTYVSQGWDEKLFF.

This clone was seen more than once but under ten times. V gene TRBV6-1 combines with J gene TRBJ2-7; the D gene is possibly TRBD2 (5 bases). The V end was cut by 6 bases, the J end by 6 bases, with 21 bases between. This CDR3 has 15 amino acids. Germline V gene lookup returns CDR1 MNHNS and CDR2 SASEGT. CDR3 coding DNA: TGTGCCAGCAGACCGAAGGCGCGGGTGCAAGTCGAGCAGTACTTC. As protein: CASRPKARVQVEQYF.

The table lists this clone with a few counts. The rearrangement uses TRBV6-6 and TRBJ2-7, with 11 bases that match TRBD1. Trimming took 2 bases from V and 1 from J; bases not matched to a gene: 4. Germline CDR1 reads MNHNY; CDR2 reads SVGAGI (reference sequence). This CDR3 is built from 16 residues. CDR3: CASSYGGQGGSYEQYF. The DNA for the CDR3 is TGTGCCAGCAGTTACGGGGGACAGGGGGGTTCCTACGAGCAGTACTTC.

The V call is TRBV19, the J call TRBJ2-4; possible D gene TRBD2, 6 bases. CDR1 is LNHDA, CDR2 SQIVND, per germline (reference sequence). Trimming stripped 3 bases from V and 9 bases from J, with 9 bases between. This CDR3 contains 12 residues. CDR3 nucleotides: TGTGCCAGTAGTATCGGAGGGAGCATTCAGTACTTC. This gives the protein CASSIGGSIQYF.

The chain carries TRBV6-6 and TRBJ1-2, with 7 bases lining up with TRBD1. The V gene end was trimmed by 5 bases and the J gene end by 8 bases; junction bases not matched to a gene: 14. The CDR3 runs to 15 residues. The V gene's germline CDR1 is MNHNY and CDR2 SVGAGI (reference sequence). The CDR3 loop is CASSGLGTVGEGYTF. The DNA of the CDR3 is TGTGCCAGCAGTGGTCTTGGGACAGTTGGCGAAGGCTACACCTTC.

This clone was detected only a few times. J is TRBJ1-1 and V is TRBV29-1; weak D call: TRBD1 (6 bases). Germline V gives CDR1 SQVTM, CDR2 ANQGSEA. V lost 8 bases, J lost 0 bases, and 13 bases lay in between. The CDR3 loop spans 13 amino acids. As DNA, the CDR3 is TGCAGCTATCGCCAGGGGTTGAACACTGAAGCTTTCTTT. Translated, it gives CSYRQGLNTEAFF.

V usage is TRBV30 and J usage is TRBJ2-2; unclear D gene. This CDR3 has 12 amino acids. Per germline, CDR1 GTSNPN and CDR2 SVGIG (reference sequence). V shed 3 bases and J shed 6 bases, with 8 bases lying between them. The CDR3 spells CAWRRVPGELFF. As DNA, the CDR3 is TGTGCCTGGAGAAGAGTCCCCGGGGAGCTGTTTTTT.

The V gene is TRBV5-4, the J gene TRBJ2-7, with D perhaps matching TRBD1 (8 bases). The CDR3 extends over 14 amino acids. CDR1 is SGHNT, CDR2 YYREEE, per germline (reference sequence). The ends were cut back, 4 bases at V and 6 bases at J, with 17 bases in the middle. In nucleotides, the CDR3 is TGTGCCAGCAGCCCACAGGGGGGGGAGCTCGAGCAGTACTTC. It codes for CASSPQGGELEQYF. Variable domain in full (rest from reference TRBV5-4 and TRBJ2-7): ETGVTQSPTHLIKTRGQQVTLRCSSQSGHNTVSWYQQALGQGPQFIFQYYREEENGRGNFPPRFSGLQFPNYSSELNVNALELDDSALYLCASSPQGGELEQYFGPGTRLTVT.

The gene calls are TRBV6-5 and TRBJ1-5; D is perhaps TRBD1 (5 bases). Germline V gene lookup returns CDR1 MNHEY and CDR2 SVGAGI. The V and J ends lost 4 bases and 6 bases respectively, with 10 bases between them. The CDR3 spans 13 residues. CDR3 nucleotide sequence: TGTGCCAGCAGTTCCGGGGGTACTCAGCCCCAGCATTTT. Protein sequence: CASSSGGTQPQHF.

This sequence joins TRBV10-3 and TRBJ1-1; 10 positions match TRBD1. CDR3 length: 15 amino acids. Looked up from germline, CDR1 is ENHRY and CDR2 is SYGVKD. The V gene end was trimmed by 10 bases and the J gene end by 0 bases; junction bases not matched to a gene: 8. The CDR3 here is CASMRDRGMNTEAFF. As DNA, the CDR3 is TGTGCCAGTATGAGGGACAGGGGTATGAACACTGAAGCTTTCTTT.

V is TRBV4-1 and J is TRBJ1-1; D unclear. The CDR3 covers 13 residues. Germline V CDR1 and CDR2: MGHRA, YSYEKL. Trimming took 0 bases from V and 5 from J, leaving 7 bases between them. CDR3 sequence reads: CASSQEQWTEAFF. The CDR3 nucleotides are TGCGCCAGCAGCCAAGAGCAGTGGACTGAAGCTTTCTTT.

This clone came up once. CDR3 DNA: TGTGCCTGGAGTATTAGACTATCACTCCAGCAGTACTTC. Its translation: CAWSIRLSLQQYF. The V and J genes are TRBV30 and TRBJ2-7; D might be TRBD2 (5 bases). Deletions cut 2 bases from V and 8 bases from J, with 16 bases between. The V gene's germline CDR1 is GTSNPN and CDR2 SVGIG (reference sequence). The CDR3 spans 13 residues. Complete variable domain (other parts from reference TRBV30 and TRBJ2-7): SQTIHQWPATLVQPVGSPLSLECTVEGTSNPNLYWYRQAAGRGLQLLFYSVGIGQISSEVPQNLSASRPQDRQFILSSKKLLLSDSGFYLCAWSIRLSLQQYFGPGTRLTVT.

This chain joins TRBV7-2 and TRBJ1-1; no clear D. CDR1 is SGHTA and CDR2 is FQGNSA in the germline V gene. Trimming pared 1 base from V and 0 bases from J, leaving 9 bases between. CDR3 length: 15 residues. The DNA for the CDR3 is TGTGCCAGCAGCTTAGAGGGAGGGATGAACACTGAAGCTTTCTTT. Residues: CASSLEGGMNTEAFF.

This chain uses TRBV29-1 with TRBJ1-1; 10 nucleotides align to TRBD1. The CDR3 runs to 13 residues. Germline lookup yields CDR1 SQVTM and CDR2 ANQGSEA. J gave up 4 bases and V 6 bases, and 5 bases lay outside the gene matches. CDR3: CSVQGQGPTEAFF. The CDR3 coding sequence is TGCAGCGTCCAGGGACAGGGGCCCACTGAAGCTTTCTTT.

This chain links TRBV29-1 with TRBJ2-6; no clear D gene. This CDR3 comprises 13 residues. Trimming shortened V by 3 bases and J by 0 bases, and 3 bases separated the two germline ends. CDR1 is SQVTM and CDR2 is ANQGSEA in the germline V gene. CDR3 loop: CSVDSSGANVLTF. CDR3 nucleotide sequence: TGCAGCGTTGACAGCTCTGGGGCCAACGTCCTGACTTTC.

The V call is TRBV30, the J call TRBJ2-5; D is uncertain. Germline loops: CDR1 GTSNPN, CDR2 SVGIG (reference sequence). This CDR3 comprises 12 residues. The V gene lost 1 base and the J gene lost 2 bases, with 5 bases spanning the gap. Here the CDR3 DNA reads TGTGCCTGGAGTGCCCTACAAGAGACCCAGTACTTC. It translates to CAWSALQETQYF.

The chain carries TRBV14 and TRBJ2-5; TRBD2 aligns across 8 bases. The CDR3 consists of 13 residues. CDR1 is SGHDN, CDR2 FVKESK, per germline. V lost 3 bases and J lost 4; bases outside the gene matches: 1. In DNA, the CDR3 is TGTGCCAGCAGCCATGCGGGGGGAGAGACCCAGTACTTC. Amino acid sequence: CASSHAGGETQYF.

The count of this clone is one. This chain joins TRBV1 and TRBJ2-1; no DNA check was done on the table's D call, TRBD2. TRBV1 is deemed a pseudogene. The CDR3 spans 15 residues. The CDR3 DNA reads as TGCACCAGCAGCCAAGGTCTAGCGGACTTCAATGAGCAGTTCTTC. The encoded protein is CTSSQGLADFNEQFF.

This chain links TRBV30 with TRBJ2-3, with D possibly TRBD2 on 6 matching bases. The V and J ends lost 2 bases and 1 base respectively, with 10 bases between them. This CDR3 is 14 amino acids long. Germline CDR1 is GTSNPN and CDR2 is SVGIG (reference sequence). The CDR3 region has the DNA TGTGCCTGGAGTCAGGGAGGAGGCACAGATACGCAGTATTTT. Its translation: CAWSQGGGTDTQYF.

This sequence joins TRBV7-9 and TRBJ1-1, with 8 bases lining up with TRBD1. The CDR3 length is 16 residues. CDR1 and CDR2 from the germline V gene are SEHNR and FQNEAQ (reference sequence). V gave up 5 bases and J gave up 1 base; unmatched junction bases: 9. The DNA of the CDR3 is TGTGCCAGCAGCCCTAGGGAGACAGGGGCGAACACTGAAGCTTTCTTT. It yields the protein CASSPRETGANTEAFF.